Presented here are 31 T cell receptor beta chains from one specimen sequenced in a study of brain T cells in children with intractable seizures. Only in-frame clones appear in the TCRdb table, and some are missing; sequencing was by immunoSEQ multiplex PCR. This repertoire shows around 80,000 clones, approximately 90% found once; its top ten account for around 25%. The sample was peripheral blood, taken at surgery. The origin of the receptors is a girl aged 2 to 9 with Rasmussen encephalitis and intractable seizures.

The J gene is TRBJ2-1, the V gene TRBV6-1; 8 bases line up with TRBD2. This CDR3 contains 17 residues. Germline V lookup: CDR1 MNHNS, CDR2 SASEGT. With 1 base clipped from V and 4 bases from J, the junction kept 9 bases outside the gene matches. CDR3 amino acids: CASSEGPTGGPYNEQFF. The CDR3, as DNA: TGTGCCAGCAGTGAAGGCCCTACGGGAGGGCCGTACAATGAGCAGTTCTTC.

This chain links TRBV30 with TRBJ1-1; D is undetermined. Germline V gene lookup returns CDR1 GTSNPN and CDR2 SVGIG (reference sequence). V was trimmed by 1 base and J by 0 bases, leaving 12 bases between them. The CDR3 covers 15 residues. CDR3 nucleotide sequence: TGTGCCTGGAGTGCCCCCTTGGTTATGAACACTGAAGCTTTCTTT. This encodes CAWSAPLVMNTEAFF.

J is TRBJ2-1 and V is TRBV5-1; TRBD2 matches 13 bases. This CDR3 region has 16 residues. V lost 0 bases and J lost 6; bases outside the gene matches: 3. Germline CDR1 reads SGHRS; CDR2 reads YFSETQ. The DNA of the CDR3 is TGCGCCAGCAGCTTGGGGACTAGCGGGAGTGGCAATGAGCAGTTCTTC. Translation gives CASSLGTSGSGNEQFF.

The chain recombines TRBV2 with TRBJ1-3; no definite D call. CDR1 and CDR2 (germline): SNHLY, FYNNEI. The ends were cut back, 11 bases at V and 0 bases at J, with 14 bases in the middle. The CDR3 is 14 residues long. CDR3 bases: TGTGCCGGCCGCCGGTCTGGCTCTGGAAACACCATATATTTT. Protein: CAGRRSGSGNTIYF.

The chain carries TRBV7-9 and TRBJ2-5; 7 bases map to TRBD2. V shed 6 bases and J 5 bases; nucleotides not matched to a gene: 9. Germline lookup yields CDR1 SEHNR and CDR2 FQNEAQ (reference sequence). CDR3 size: 14 residues. CDR3 nucleotide sequence: TGTGCCAGCAGGCTAGCGGAGGTAGGGGAGACCCAGTACTTC. The encoded protein is CASRLAEVGETQYF.

CDR3 DNA sequence: TGCGCCAGCAGCTTGGGGGGCCAGGGGGCTGGCTACACCTTC. Translated: CASSLGGQGAGYTF. The chain joins TRBV5-1 to TRBJ1-2, with TRBD1 matching 8 bases. The CDR3 covers 14 residues. V lost 0 bases to trimming and J lost 7 bases; unmatched junction nucleotides: 5. Germline CDR1 SGHRS, CDR2 YFSETQ.

The gene calls are TRBV25-1 and TRBJ2-7, with TRBD2 identical over 7 bases. V was pared by 6 bases and J by 4 bases, with 6 bases of the junction left unmatched. The CDR3 runs to 13 residues. The germline V gene has CDR1 MGHDK and CDR2 SYGVNS. CDR3 sequence: CASRSGTRYEQYF. CDR3 DNA sequence: TGTGCCAGCAGAAGCGGGACGAGATACGAGCAGTACTTC.

CDR3 loop: CASSQGWGSGNTIYF. The CDR3 DNA sequence: TGCGCCAGCAGCCAAGGTTGGGGCTCTGGAAACACCATATATTTT. V usage is TRBV4-1 and J usage is TRBJ1-3; unclear D gene. This CDR3 contains 15 residues. Germline V gene lookup returns CDR1 MGHRA and CDR2 YSYEKL. V was cut by 1 base and J by 0 bases, with 7 bases left in between.

This clone was observed once. The J gene is TRBJ2-7, the V gene TRBV5-4, with TRBD1 identical over 8 bases. Per germline, CDR1 SGHNT and CDR2 YYREEE (reference sequence). The V and J ends lost 4 bases and 5 bases, in that order; junction bases with no gene match: 5. The CDR3 totals 13 residues. The CDR3 DNA sequence: TGTGCCAGCAGCCATGACAGGGGCCACGAGCAGTACTTC. Protein sequence: CASSHDRGHEQYF. Looking up the rest from reference TRBV5-4 and TRBJ2-7 gives the full variable domain: ETGVTQSPTHLIKTRGQQVTLRCSSQSGHNTVSWYQQALGQGPQFIFQYYREEENGRGNFPPRFSGLQFPNYSSELNVNALELDDSALYLCASSHDRGHEQYFGPGTRLTVT.

The chain couples TRBV30 to TRBJ1-1; maybe TRBD1 (5 bases). The CDR3 sequence is 13 residues long. V shed 4 bases and J shed 3 bases, with 12 bases lying between them. Germline V gives CDR1 GTSNPN, CDR2 SVGIG (reference sequence). Here the CDR3 reads CAWKQAGYTEAFF. CDR3 nucleotide sequence: TGTGCCTGGAAACAGGCGGGGTACACTGAAGCTTTCTTT.

Concerning this clone itself: The sample has other DNA sequences that encode this CDR3 too. This sequence joins TRBV3-1 (or the pseudogene TRBV3-2) and TRBJ2-5; 12 nucleotides align to TRBD2. Trimming took 3 bases from V and 4 from J; bases not matched to a gene: 0. Germline V CDR1 and CDR2: LGHDT, YNNKEL (reference sequence). There are 14 residues in the CDR3. CDR3: CASSQGLAGETQYF. CDR3 DNA: TGTGCCAGCAGCCAGGGACTAGCGGGAGAGACCCAGTACTTC.

The rearrangement uses TRBV27 and TRBJ2-2; D is perhaps TRBD1 (6 bases). CDR3 length: 12 amino acids. The germline CDR1 and CDR2 sequences are MNHEY and SMNVEV (reference sequence). Trimming removed 8 bases from V and 6 bases from J, with 10 bases in between. The CDR3 bases are TGTGCCAGCGGATGGACAGCCGGGGAGCTGTTTTTT. This gives the protein CASGWTAGELFF.

CDR3 bases: TGTGCCAGCAGGGGGACTATAACAGATACGCAGTATTTT. Translating it yields CASRGTITDTQYF. This rearrangement joins TRBV28 to TRBJ2-3, with 7 bases identical to TRBD2. V gave up 6 bases and J gave up 3 bases; unmatched junction bases: 3. This CDR3 has 13 amino acids. Germline CDR1 reads MDHEN; CDR2 reads SYDVKM.

This chain uses TRBV2 with TRBJ1-1; unclear D gene. Germline loops: CDR1 SNHLY, CDR2 FYNNEI. This CDR3 spans 11 amino acids. The CDR3 region has the DNA TGTGCATCGGTCGGGAACACTGAAGCTTTCTTT. Translation: CASVGNTEAFF.

The V gene is TRBV10-3, the J gene TRBJ1-2, with a weak D call TRBD1 (5 bases). CDR1 is ENHRY and CDR2 is SYGVKD in the germline V gene. CDR3 size: 15 residues. V was clipped by 2 bases and J by 4 bases, with 14 bases between them. CDR3 in DNA: TGTGCCATCAGTGAGGCTGGGGACGGCTTCTATGGCTACACCTTC. Protein product: CAISEAGDGFYGYTF.

The chain carries TRBV12-5 and TRBJ2-7; D is unresolved. Germline CDR1 LGHNT, CDR2 FRNRAP. This CDR3 has 16 residues. Between the trimmed V and J ends, which lost 0 bases and 2 bases, there was a span of 14 bases. The CDR3 DNA reads TGTGCTAGTGGTTTGGTAATCACAGCAGATACCTACGAGCAGTACTTC. Protein sequence: CASGLVITADTYEQYF. Variable domain in full (rest from reference TRBV12-5 and TRBJ2-7): DARVTQTPRHKVTEMGQEVTMRCQPILGHNTVFWYRQTMMQGLELLAYFRNRAPLDDSGMPKDRFSAEMPDATLATLKIQPSEPRDSAVYFCASGLVITADTYEQYFGPGTRLTVT.

The J gene is TRBJ1-2, the V gene TRBV5-4; maybe TRBD1 (6 bases). Germline V gives CDR1 SGHNT, CDR2 YYREEE (reference sequence). Trimming stripped 6 bases from V and 3 bases from J, with 18 bases between. The CDR3 runs to 15 residues. The CDR3 here is CASTRGGGGDYGYTF. In nucleotides, the CDR3 is TGTGCCAGCACCCGTGGGGGCGGGGGGGACTATGGCTACACCTTC.

The chain links TRBV10-3 to TRBJ1-2; D might be TRBD1 (6 bases). V was cut by 3 bases and J by 8 bases, with 13 bases left in between. Germline V gene lookup returns CDR1 ENHRY and CDR2 SYGVKD. The CDR3 totals 13 residues. The CDR3 bases are TGTGCCATCAGTGACCGGGACATTTTCGGCTACACCTTC. It encodes CAISDRDIFGYTF.

This clone was detected only a few times. This chain's CDR3 is CASSYAPGPGNTIYF. In DNA form, the CDR3 reads TGTGCCAGCAGTTACGCCCCAGGTCCTGGAAACACCATATATTTT. The V call is TRBV6-6, the J call TRBJ1-3, with D unresolved. Germline CDR1 and CDR2: MNHNY and SVGAGI (reference sequence). V was pared by 2 bases and J by 2 bases, with 10 bases between. The CDR3 has 15 amino acids.

The chain is built from TRBV24-1 and TRBJ2-2; 8 nucleotides line up with TRBD2. Germline values: CDR1 KGHDR, CDR2 SFDVKD. This CDR3 has 16 amino acids. Trimming cost V 3 bases and J 0 bases; bases outside gene matches: 2. The DNA of the CDR3 is TGTGCCACCAGTGATCCGGGACTAGCGAACACCGGGGAGCTGTTTTTT. It specifies CATSDPGLANTGELFF.

The chain carries TRBV7-9 and TRBJ2-1; 10 nucleotides agree with TRBD2. Germline V gene lookup returns CDR1 SEHNR and CDR2 FQNEAQ (reference sequence). Trimming at V came to 5 bases and at J to 5 bases, leaving 9 bases not matched to a gene. The CDR3 length is 16 residues. Here the CDR3 DNA reads TGTGCCAGCAGCCCCTGGACTAGCGGACCTAACAATGAGCAGTTCTTC. Its translation: CASSPWTSGPNNEQFF.

The gene calls are TRBV10-2 and TRBJ1-1; D might be TRBD1 (5 bases). Trimming cost V 7 bases and J 5 bases, with 11 bases left between them. Germline values: CDR1 WSHSY, CDR2 SAAADI. The CDR3 sequence is 12 residues long. The CDR3 region is CASTGGETEAFF. The CDR3 nucleotides are TGCGCCAGCACCGGGGGGGAGACTGAAGCTTTCTTT.

The chain combines TRBV5-6 with TRBJ2-1; 11 nucleotides match TRBD2. V gave up 0 bases and J gave up 3 bases; unmatched junction bases: 2. The CDR3 has 16 residues. CDR1 is SGHDT and CDR2 is YYEEEE in the germline V gene. CDR3 protein: CASSLVLAGVYNEQFF. The CDR3 DNA follows: TGTGCCAGCAGCTTGGTACTAGCGGGAGTCTACAATGAGCAGTTCTTC.

This clone was recorded once. This chain connects TRBV6-5 to TRBJ2-7, with D uncertain. V was clipped by 2 bases and J by 0 bases, with 14 bases between them. Germline CDR1 and CDR2: MNHEY and SVGAGI. The CDR3 is 16 amino acids. CDR3: CASSYRRFGNSYEQYF. Written as DNA, the CDR3 is TGTGCCAGCAGTTACCGACGTTTTGGAAACTCCTACGAGCAGTACTTC.

The rearrangement uses TRBV3-1 (or the pseudogene TRBV3-2) and TRBJ1-3, with D perhaps matching TRBD1 (5 bases). This CDR3 region has 14 residues. V lost 7 bases and J lost 4, with 14 bases in between. CDR1 is LGHDT and CDR2 is YNNKEL in the germline V gene (reference sequence). CDR3 nucleotides: TGTGCCAGCAACCCGACAGTGAACGGAAACACCATATATTTT. Protein product: CASNPTVNGNTIYF.

This clone has more than one count but fewer than ten. At one boundary the junction diverges from the germline segment, which might be a read error. This rearrangement joins TRBV7-6 to TRBJ2-2; 9 positions match TRBD1. The CDR3 is 15 residues long. Germline CDR1 reads SGHVS; CDR2 reads FNYEAQ. The CDR3 coding sequence is TGTGCCAGCGGTTCCGGGACAGGGTACACGGGGGAGCTGTTTTTT. Its translation: CASGSGTGYTGELFF.

The CDR3, as DNA: TGTGCCAGCAGTCCGGACAGGGTCGATGGCTACACCTTC. Its protein product is CASSPDRVDGYTF. The J gene is TRBJ1-2, the V gene TRBV6-5, with 8 bases fitting TRBD1. The J segment lost 6 bases and the V segment lost 5 bases, leaving 5 bases of the junction unmatched. Germline values: CDR1 MNHEY, CDR2 SVGAGI. The CDR3 is 13 amino acids.

The rearrangement joins TRBV5-1 to TRBJ1-1; D uncertain. CDR1 SGHRS and CDR2 YFSETQ come from the germline V gene. The CDR3 consists of 14 residues. The germline V and J ends were trimmed by 0 bases and 0 bases, with 6 bases remaining between them. The CDR3: CASSLEPMNTEAFF. In DNA, the CDR3 is TGCGCCAGCAGCTTGGAACCTATGAACACTGAAGCTTTCTTT. Together with reference TRBV5-1 and TRBJ1-1, the CDR3 gives the full variable domain: KAGVTQTPRYLIKTRGQQVTLSCSPISGHRSVSWYQQTPGQGLQFLFEYFSETQRNKGNFPGRFSGRQFSNSRSEMNVSTLELGDSALYLCASSLEPMNTEAFFGQGTRLTVV.

This rearrangement joins TRBV18 to TRBJ2-7; 10 nucleotides agree with TRBD2. Unmatched junction bases numbered 13, after V lost 3 bases and J lost 2 bases. The CDR3 consists of 18 residues. Germline V CDR1 and CDR2: KGHSH, LQKENI. The CDR3: CASSPQGLAGATAYEQYF. CDR3 coding DNA: TGTGCCAGCTCACCTCAGGGGCTAGCGGGGGCCACCGCCTACGAGCAGTACTTC.

The V and J genes are TRBV30 and TRBJ2-1; D unresolved. In germline, CDR1 is GTSNPN, CDR2 SVGIG (reference sequence). V lost 2 bases and J 10 bases, leaving 12 bases between the germline ends. There are 12 residues in the CDR3. This CDR3 is CAWSQGVGEQFF. CDR3 coding DNA: TGTGCCTGGAGTCAAGGCGTAGGAGAGCAGTTCTTC.

The CDR3 DNA sequence: TGTGCCAGCAGCCGGAACACTGAAGCTTTCTTT. Translating it yields CASSRNTEAFF. V and J are TRBV25-1 and TRBJ1-1; D unclear. Germline V gene lookup returns CDR1 MGHDK and CDR2 SYGVNS. The CDR3 sequence is 11 residues long. V shed 6 bases and J shed 1 base, with 3 bases lying between them.